The 28 T cell receptor beta chains presented below share a single source sample, sequenced in a study of T cell repertoires in cytomegalovirus infection. TCRdb re-called the reads with MiXCR, one entry per CDR3 protein. In the table there are 310,000 or so distinct CDR3 sequences, 15% to 20% of which are singletons. The sequenced sample consisted of PBMCs. These receptors all stem from a human donor in good health (CMV status not recorded). Some clones in this sample may be carry-over from other donors' samples.

The rearrangement links TRBV20-1 to TRBJ1-1, with D perhaps TRBD1 (5 bases). Germline V gives CDR1 DFQATT, CDR2 SNEGSKA (reference sequence). This CDR3 spans 16 amino acids. V lost 0 bases and J lost 6, with 20 bases in between. The CDR3 loop reads CSAREAAKGSSAEAFF. In DNA, the CDR3 is TGCAGTGCTAGAGAGGCCGCGAAGGGGTCTAGCGCTGAAGCTTTCTTT.

This clonotype has more than one count but fewer than ten. The chain combines TRBV12-3 or TRBV12-4 with TRBJ2-2; no reliable D call. The CDR3 loop spans 14 amino acids. Trimming shortened V by 5 bases and J by 1 base, and 8 bases separated the two germline ends. The CDR3 spells CASSRKGNTGELFF. CDR3 bases: TGTGCCAGCAGTCGCAAGGGGAACACCGGGGAGCTGTTTTTT.

This clonotype was seen a handful of times. CDR3 sequence (DNA): TGCGCCAGCAGCCAAGAGGAGGGGGAGGGGACCCAGTACTTC. This sequence encodes CASSQEEGEGTQYF. V usage is TRBV4-1 and J usage is TRBJ2-5; a possible D gene is TRBD2 (7 bases). Germline V gene lookup returns CDR1 MGHRA and CDR2 YSYEKL. The CDR3 runs to 14 residues. Trimming took off 0 bases at V and 7 bases at J, with 12 bases between the two ends.

This chain uses TRBV28 with TRBJ2-3, with 9 positions matching TRBD1. Germline lookup yields CDR1 MDHEN and CDR2 SYDVKM. The V gene end was trimmed by 6 bases and the J gene end by 1 base; junction bases not matched to a gene: 11. The CDR3 sequence is 17 residues long. The CDR3 DNA follows: TGTGCCAGCAGCAAAGGGGGGACAGGGTCCCGCACAGATACGCAGTATTTT. Its protein is CASSKGGTGSRTDTQYF.

This chain uses TRBV7-2 with TRBJ2-3; 10 bases align to TRBD1. Trimming at V came to 3 bases and at J to 1 base, leaving 4 bases not matched to a gene. CDR3 length equals 16 residues. Germline values: CDR1 SGHTA, CDR2 FQGNSA. CDR3 in amino acids: CASSLTGGAGTDTQYF. The CDR3 DNA is TGTGCCAGCAGCTTGACAGGGGGCGCAGGCACAGATACGCAGTATTTT.

This clonotype appeared a few times. The genes are TRBV10-3 and TRBJ2-7; 9 bases align to TRBD1. V lost 3 bases, J lost 11 bases, and 14 bases stayed unmatched. Germline values: CDR1 ENHRY, CDR2 SYGVKD. CDR3 length equals 15 residues. The CDR3 spells CAISDTQGAAQREYF. DNA of the CDR3: TGTGCCATCAGTGATACACAGGGGGCTGCCCAACGGGAGTACTTC.

This chain uses TRBV2 with TRBJ1-1; D is uncertain. CDR3 length: 14 amino acids. Germline CDR1 reads SNHLY; CDR2 reads FYNNEI. V dropped 2 bases and J dropped 4 bases, with 11 bases sitting between them. The DNA for the CDR3 is TGTGCCAGCAGTGAAATTGTAAGAGCCACTGAAGCTTTCTTT. This encodes CASSEIVRATEAFF.

This clonotype occurred a few times. This rearrangement joins TRBV28 to TRBJ1-2; no clear D gene. V shed 7 bases and J shed 8 bases, with 17 bases lying between them. The germline V gene has CDR1 MDHEN and CDR2 SYDVKM. The CDR3 consists of 13 residues. CDR3 in amino acids: CASTGRAPGGYTF. The CDR3 nucleotides are TGTGCCAGCACCGGGAGGGCCCCCGGGGGCTACACCTTC.

The genes are TRBV12-3 or TRBV12-4 and TRBJ1-6; D may be TRBD1 (6 bases). V was clipped by 2 bases and J by 7 bases, with 18 bases between them. The CDR3 has 17 amino acids. The CDR3 coding sequence is TGTGCCAGCAGTTTATTCGGTGGGGGCCTTACAAATTCACCCCTCCACTTT. This gives the protein CASSLFGGGLTNSPLHF.

This clonotype was seen at least ten times. The chain employs TRBV11-1 and TRBJ1-1, with 7 bases fitting TRBD1. V shed 3 bases, J shed 4 bases, and the junction held 8 bases outside the gene matches. The CDR3 has 15 amino acids. CDR1 is SGHAT and CDR2 is FQDESV in the germline V gene (reference sequence). The CDR3 sequence: CASSLTGMVGTEAFF. The CDR3 DNA follows: TGTGCCAGCAGCTTGACAGGGATGGTCGGCACTGAAGCTTTCTTT.

The chain employs TRBV25-1 and TRBJ1-2; 8 nucleotides line up with TRBD1. Losses at the gene ends were 1 base for V and 0 bases for J; bases not matched to a gene: 4. Germline V CDR1 and CDR2: MGHDK, SYGVNS. The CDR3 sequence is 16 residues long. The CDR3 here is CASSESGTGSNYGYTF. The CDR3 nucleotides read TGTGCCAGCAGTGAATCTGGGACAGGCTCTAACTATGGCTACACCTTC.

This sequence joins TRBV4-3 and TRBJ2-1; TRBD2 aligns across 7 bases. Trimming removed 2 bases from V and 0 bases from J; junction bases left unmatched: 1. The germline gives CDR1 LGHNA, CDR2 YSLEER. CDR3 length: 15 residues. CDR3 protein: CASSQPSGSYNEQFF. In DNA, the CDR3 is TGCGCCAGCAGCCAACCTAGCGGCTCCTACAATGAGCAGTTCTTC.

At least ten counts were recorded for this clonotype. This chain uses TRBV7-9 with TRBJ2-5; D gene ambiguous. Per germline, CDR1 SEHNR and CDR2 FQNEAQ (reference sequence). This CDR3 is built from 12 residues. The V gene lost 2 bases and the J gene lost 4 bases, with 5 bases spanning the gap. The DNA of the CDR3 is TGTGCCAGCAGCTTAATGGGAGAGACCCAGTACTTC. This encodes CASSLMGETQYF.

In its sample, this clonotype was seen a few times. The chain carries TRBV6-1 and TRBJ2-7, with D unclear. There are 11 residues in the CDR3. The germline CDR1 and CDR2 sequences are MNHNS and SASEGT. Trimming shortened V by 8 bases and J by 0 bases, and 5 bases separated the two germline ends. In DNA form, the CDR3 reads TGTGCCAGCCCCCACTCCTACGAGCAGTACTTC. It specifies CASPHSYEQYF.

Many counts were recorded for this clonotype. The genes are TRBV7-9 and TRBJ2-2, with D unclear. Trimming took 8 bases from V and 6 from J, leaving 7 bases between them. The length of the CDR3 is 11 residues. Germline loops: CDR1 SEHNR, CDR2 FQNEAQ (reference sequence). CDR3 sequence reads: CASRPAGELFF. The CDR3 DNA reads TGTGCCAGCCGTCCCGCCGGGGAGCTGTTTTTT.

The chain couples TRBV6-2 or TRBV6-3 to TRBJ2-1; no clear D gene. V was pared by 5 bases and J by 0 bases, with 8 bases between. Germline V lookup: CDR1 MNHEY, CDR2 SVGEGT. This CDR3 has 14 amino acids. CDR3 amino acids: CASSASLSYNEQFF. The DNA of the CDR3 is TGTGCCAGCAGTGCGTCCCTCTCCTACAATGAGCAGTTCTTC.

The J gene is TRBJ2-3, the V gene TRBV4-2; 7 nucleotides align to TRBD1. Germline V gene sequence: CDR1 LGHNA, CDR2 YNFKEQ. Trimming took 3 bases from V and 2 from J; bases not matched to a gene: 5. The length of the CDR3 is 15 residues. DNA for the CDR3: TGTGCCAGCAGCCAGGACAGGACGTTCACAGATACGCAGTATTTT. This encodes CASSQDRTFTDTQYF.

This clonotype was observed a single time. The chain carries TRBV27 and TRBJ2-7, with 8 bases fitting TRBD1. The CDR3 extends over 13 amino acids. CDR1 is MNHEY and CDR2 is SMNVEV in the germline V gene (reference sequence). With 5 bases clipped from V and 7 bases from J, the junction kept 7 bases outside the gene matches. The CDR3 protein is CASSIDRGGEQYF. In DNA, the CDR3 is TGTGCCAGCAGTATCGACAGGGGCGGTGAGCAGTACTTC.

This clonotype was seen many times. The CDR3 loop is CASSYSSHQPQHF. CDR3 DNA: TGTGCCAGCAGTTACTCGAGCCATCAGCCCCAGCATTTT. The chain employs TRBV6-5 and TRBJ1-5; D call uncertain. Germline assignment: CDR1 MNHEY and CDR2 SVGAGI. This CDR3 contains 13 residues. V dropped 0 bases and J dropped 5 bases, with 5 bases sitting between them.

This clonotype was recorded many times. This chain links TRBV7-2 with TRBJ1-6, with 8 bases aligning to TRBD1. CDR3 length equals 15 residues. Germline V lookup: CDR1 SGHTA, CDR2 FQGNSA. The V and J ends lost 4 bases and 7 bases, in that order; junction bases with no gene match: 6. DNA of the CDR3: TGTGCCAGCAGCTCCAATAGACAGGGGAATTCACCCCTCCACTTT. It encodes CASSSNRQGNSPLHF.

This clonotype has ten or more counts. The V gene is TRBV7-2, the J gene TRBJ1-5; TRBD1 matches 9 bases. There are 15 residues in the CDR3. The V gene end was trimmed by 1 base and the J gene end by 7 bases; junction bases not matched to a gene: 5. CDR1 SGHTA and CDR2 FQGNSA come from the germline V gene. CDR3 region: CASSLVQGAGQPQHF. The DNA for the CDR3 is TGTGCCAGCAGCTTAGTACAGGGGGCAGGCCAGCCCCAGCATTTT.

In this sample, this clonotype turned up a few times. V and J are TRBV6-5 and TRBJ2-1, with 12 bases that match TRBD2. The ends lost 0 bases at V and 5 bases at J; junction bases unmatched: 2. Germline CDR1 MNHEY, CDR2 SVGAGI. The CDR3 has 16 residues. The DNA of the CDR3 is TGTGCCAGCAGTTACTCTGGACTAGCGGGGAACAATGAGCAGTTCTTC. Amino acids: CASSYSGLAGNNEQFF.

This clonotype occurred many times. The rearrangement joins TRBV28 to TRBJ2-7, with D tentatively TRBD1 or TRBD2 (5 bases each). The CDR3 contains 16 residues. The V gene lost 1 base and the J gene lost 0 bases, with 13 bases spanning the gap. The germline gives CDR1 MDHEN, CDR2 SYDVKM. CDR3 DNA: TGTGCCAGCAGTTTATTCGGGGCGGCGGGCTCCTACGAGCAGTACTTC. This codes for CASSLFGAAGSYEQYF. The whole variable domain, remainder taken from reference TRBV28 and TRBJ2-7, is DVKVTQSSRYLVKRTGEKVFLECVQDMDHENMFWYRQDPGLGLRLIYFSYDVKMKEKGDIPEGYSVSREKKERFSLILESASTNQTSMYLCASSLFGAAGSYEQYFGPGTRLTVT.

J is TRBJ1-4 and V is TRBV4-1, with 9 nucleotides matching TRBD1. Germline values: CDR1 MGHRA, CDR2 YSYEKL. V lost 4 bases and J lost 5; bases outside the gene matches: 11. CDR3 length: 17 amino acids. The CDR3 DNA reads as TGCGCCAGCAGCCCGACGGACAGGGGTTTTTCCAATGAAAAACTGTTTTTT. This encodes CASSPTDRGFSNEKLFF.

This clonotype appeared a few times. The V gene is TRBV20-1, the J gene TRBJ2-1, with 10 bases matching TRBD2. The trim removed 0 bases at V and 4 bases at J, leaving 3 bases unmatched. Looked up from germline, CDR1 is DFQATT and CDR2 is SNEGSKA (reference sequence). The CDR3 has 15 amino acids. CDR3 protein: CSAREVAGGYNEQFF. In DNA form, the CDR3 reads TGCAGTGCTAGAGAGGTAGCGGGGGGTTACAATGAGCAGTTCTTC.

V usage is TRBV28 and J usage is TRBJ1-5, with D perhaps TRBD1 (5 bases). Germline lookup yields CDR1 MDHEN and CDR2 SYDVKM. The CDR3 has 13 amino acids. The V end lost 6 bases, the J end lost 2 bases, and 8 bases lay between the germline ends. In DNA, the CDR3 is TGTGCCAGCAGGCAGGGAGGCAATCAGCCCCAGCATTTT. This translates into CASRQGGNQPQHF.

The table lists this clonotype with many counts. This rearrangement joins TRBV7-2 to TRBJ2-2; 10 bases are shared with TRBD1. CDR1 and CDR2 from the germline V gene are SGHTA and FQGNSA. The CDR3 extends over 15 amino acids. V lost 5 bases and J lost 7; bases outside the gene matches: 7. The CDR3 sequence: CASSARQGAGGELFF. As DNA, the CDR3 is TGTGCCAGCAGCGCGCGACAGGGGGCGGGCGGGGAGCTGTTTTTT.

This rearrangement joins TRBV10-3 to TRBJ2-3; D might be TRBD2 (6 bases). The germline V gene encodes CDR1 ENHRY and CDR2 SYGVKD. Trimming removed 3 bases from V and 3 bases from J, with 10 bases in between. The CDR3 totals 14 residues. Written as DNA, the CDR3 is TGTGCCATCAGTGACTGGGGGGTTACAGATACGCAGTATTTT. This encodes CAISDWGVTDTQYF.